This T cell receptor beta chain was recorded in a study of shared clonotypes between healthy human individuals (TCRdb year 2020). Concerning the study at large: The cohort comprised a couple of women and a few men aged 18 to 49 years. For each donor, CD4 naive and CD4 memory were each given three plates, CD8 naive was given two plates, and CD8 memory was given one plate. The study deeply sequenced blood TCR repertoires of five healthy adults to estimate repertoire size and the extent of clonotype sharing between individuals. Libraries were prepared and TCR repertoires were sequenced by different laboratories using diverse techniques, in order to increase sequencing depth and limit assay-specific biases. Leukapheresis yielded between about 0.85 and 10 billion PBMCs per donor.

Of note for this clone: Which antigen it targets is not known. No clone much larger than this one lies a single base away; base qualities are absent.

Broad study findings and their caveats: Based on pairwise subsampling, the degree of clonotype sharing among donors was expected to be affected by sequencing depth. Estimated clonotype richness was generally larger for naive than for memory subsets. Incomplete sequencing was indicated by rarefaction of sorted-subset datasets, despite the large sequencing depth. Only blood was sampled, and tissue TCR repertoires likely differ from those in blood. Around 5% of naive CD4, 3.5% of naive CD8, 2.3% of memory CD4, and 0.35% to 0.5% of memory CD8 clonotypes were shared across several donors. Higher generation probabilities were observed for clonotypes shared by all four sorted-subset donors than for non-shared clonotypes. Because the study included only a small number of donors, the genetic and exposure-history diversity represented was limited.

Donors were healthy HIV-negative adults with no recently reported acute infections or vaccinations. Every donor was a Caucasian adult living in Nashville, Tennessee, USA. CD4+ T cells were enriched by magnetic negative selection; naive cells were then positively selected on CD45RA, and the negative fraction formed the memory subset. Blood was collected by leukapheresis, and PBMCs were isolated by Ficoll-Histopaque density gradient centrifugation and then cryopreserved in liquid nitrogen vapor phase. Purity and quantity of every magnetically sorted T cell population were checked by analytical flow cytometry. Genomic DNA was isolated from every sorted fraction and measured by UV absorbance on a Nanodrop 2000c. Using the deep immunoSEQ assay, multiplex PCR amplified TCR CDR3 regions from genomic DNA. For each cell subset, the extracted genomic DNA was distributed evenly across all wells of several immunoSEQ 96-well plates, and each plate served as one replicate. For sorted subsets, 200 ng of genomic DNA, equivalent to around 31,000 T cell genomes, went into each replicate PCR. Purified libraries were quantified with a Qubit 3.0 fluorometer, sized on a Bioanalyzer 2100, and re-quantified with the KAPA Library Quantification kit. A separate single-read 150-cycle Illumina NextSeq 550 flow cell was used to sequence each immunoSEQ 96-well plate. The authors' pipeline ran thus. Because the immunoSEQ output held only junctional sequences and lacked quality scores, the filtering could not match the filtering applied to full-length reads. To assign V/J genes and CDR3, sequences were annotated using PyIR, a Python wrapper for IgBLAST v1.9, with IMGT germline references. Any read was removed if the V/J assignment was weak (E-value above 1e-6), the CDR3 was missing, or the read contained stop codons, out-of-frame junctions, or ambiguous translated residues. V3J clonotypes were defined by identical inferred V gene, J gene, and CDR3 amino acid sequence. To compute the percentage overlap between repertoires, the number of shared unique clonotypes was divided by the size of the smaller repertoire. RTK rarefaction, the Chao1 estimator, and Recon v2.1 estimates of unobserved clonotypes were used to assess repertoire richness. For all TCRbeta clonotypes obtained by the gDNA method from four donors, generation probabilities were computed with OLGA. The immuneACCESS repertoire file appears here via TCRdb, limited to in-frame rearrangements. These files lack a portion of the clones; in checked studies, under half of the deficit traces to unresolved V genes, and the cause of the others is not known. The V and J calls and clone size were taken over from that table, and D and trimming were inferred from the DNA. Here the sample has roughly 200,000 clones; approximately 62% occur a single time. Of the sample, about 9.4% is held by the ten largest clones.

Sequencing was done on a sample of memory CD4+ T cells sorted from blood. This sample's cell subset or site label indicates: CD45RA-negative fraction. This TCR was sampled from a man aged 25 to 45 in good health.

The CDR3 has the sequence CASSLTLDNEQFF. The bases are TGTGCCAGCAGCTTAACCCTGGACAATGAGCAGTTCTTC. Rearrangement joined TRBV11-2 to TRBJ2-1, with no confidently assigned D gene. CDR3 length: 13 amino acids, cysteine to phenylalanine. The read is trimmed to its CDR3 DNA, 39 bases read in frame from base 1. According to the germline V gene, CDR1 reads SGHAT and CDR2 reads FQNNGV. Trimming removed 2 bases from V and 5 bases from J, leaving 7 bases between the germline ends.